Described below is a single TCR beta chain sequence and its context. These data come from a study of radiotherapy plus CTLA-4 blockade in lung cancer. The V and J ends lost 5 bases and 11 bases respectively, with 22 bases between them. This CDR3 contains 16 residues. Germline assignment: CDR1 KGHSH and CDR2 LQKENI. TCRdb's table, derived via immunoSEQ multiplex PCR, lists solely in-frame clones and lacks some. The sample holds more than 80,000 clones, 85% to 90% seen once. The chain joins TRBV18 to TRBJ1-6; possible D gene TRBD1, 5 bases. The source of this sequence is a human donor with non-small cell lung cancer that progressed on radiotherapy plus ipilimumab. Some clones in this sample may be carry-over from other donors' samples. Sequenced here: peripheral blood, sampled from a patient treated with radiotherapy plus ipilimumab. The CDR3 nucleotides are TGTGCCAGCTCATCCCTCGACAAAGGTGAGGGGACACCCCTCCACTTT. Encoded protein: CASSSLDKGEGTPLHF.